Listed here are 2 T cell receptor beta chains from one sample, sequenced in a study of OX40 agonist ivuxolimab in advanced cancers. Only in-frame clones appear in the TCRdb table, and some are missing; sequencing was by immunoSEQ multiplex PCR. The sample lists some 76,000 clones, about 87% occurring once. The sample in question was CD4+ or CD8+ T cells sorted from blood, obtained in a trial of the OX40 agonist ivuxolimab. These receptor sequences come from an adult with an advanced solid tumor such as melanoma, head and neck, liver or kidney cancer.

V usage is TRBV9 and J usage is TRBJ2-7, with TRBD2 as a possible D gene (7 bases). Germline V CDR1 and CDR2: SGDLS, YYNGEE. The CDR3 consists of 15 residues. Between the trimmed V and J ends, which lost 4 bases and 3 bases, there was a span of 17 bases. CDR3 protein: CASSPQRGGGYEQYF. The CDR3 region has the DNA TGTGCCAGCAGCCCCCAGAGGGGGGGTGGCTACGAGCAGTACTTC. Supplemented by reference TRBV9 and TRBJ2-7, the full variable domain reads DSGVTQTPKHLITATGQRVTLRCSPRSGDLSVYWYQQSLDQGLQFLIQYYNGEERAKGNILERFSAQQFPDLHSELNLSSLELGDSALYFCASSPQRGGGYEQYFGPGTRLTVT.

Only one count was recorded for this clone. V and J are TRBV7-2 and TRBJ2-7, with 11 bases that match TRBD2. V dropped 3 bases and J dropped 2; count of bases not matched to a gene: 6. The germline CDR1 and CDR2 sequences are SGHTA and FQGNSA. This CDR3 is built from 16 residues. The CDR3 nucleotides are TGTGCCAGCAGCTTTGAACTAGCGGGAGAGACCTACGAGCAGTACTTC. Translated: CASSFELAGETYEQYF.